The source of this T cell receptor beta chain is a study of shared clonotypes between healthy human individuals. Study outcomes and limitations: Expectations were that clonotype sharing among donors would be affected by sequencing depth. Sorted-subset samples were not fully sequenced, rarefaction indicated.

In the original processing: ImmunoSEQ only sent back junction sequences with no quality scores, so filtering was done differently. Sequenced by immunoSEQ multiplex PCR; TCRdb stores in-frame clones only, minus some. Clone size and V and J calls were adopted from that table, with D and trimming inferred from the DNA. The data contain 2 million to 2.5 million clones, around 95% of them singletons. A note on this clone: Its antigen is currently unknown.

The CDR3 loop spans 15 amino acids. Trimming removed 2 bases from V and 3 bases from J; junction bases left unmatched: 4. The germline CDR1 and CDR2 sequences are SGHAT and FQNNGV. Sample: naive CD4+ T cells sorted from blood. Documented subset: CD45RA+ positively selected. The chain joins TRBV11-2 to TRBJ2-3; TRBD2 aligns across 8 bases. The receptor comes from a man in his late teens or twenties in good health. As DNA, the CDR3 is TGTGCCAGCAGCTTACAGCGGGAGCGGACAGATACGCAGTATTTT. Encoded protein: CASSLQRERTDTQYF.